A single sample gave rise to the 8 T cell receptor beta chains below, sequenced in a study of vaccination effects on CD4 cells after COVID-19. Only in-frame clones appear in the TCRdb table, and some are missing; sequencing was by immunoSEQ multiplex PCR. The table lists 70,000 or so clones, around 79% of them singletons. The ViraFEST assay expanded antigen-specific CD4+ T cells with viral peptide pools before sequencing. Researchers isolated CD4+ T cells once ten to eleven days of culture had elapsed. In the vaccine recipients, nucleocapsid antibodies were negative and there was no prior SARS-CoV-2 infection. These TCRs are of unknown antigen specificity. This material consisted of CD4+ T cells from PBMCs cultured with SARS-CoV-2 spike peptides, taken before COVID-19 vaccination. Receptor source: a human donor who received a COVID-19 vaccine.

The chain couples TRBV30 to TRBJ2-1, with 10 bases aligning to TRBD1. Germline-derived CDR1 and CDR2 are GTSNPN and SVGIG (reference sequence). V dropped 4 bases and J dropped 4; count of bases not matched to a gene: 19. The CDR3 contains 19 residues. CDR3 coding DNA: TGTGCCTGGATTGAACGATCGGGGGGACAGGGGAGGAAATACAATGAGCAGTTCTTC. This translates into CAWIERSGGQGRKYNEQFF.

The table lists this clone with a few counts. The chain couples TRBV3-1 (or the pseudogene TRBV3-2) to TRBJ1-3, with D perhaps matching TRBD1 (6 bases). Between the trimmed V and J ends, which lost 4 bases and 7 bases, there was a span of 11 bases. The CDR3 runs to 13 residues. Germline values: CDR1 LGHDT, CDR2 YNNKEL (reference sequence). The CDR3 nucleotides read TGTGCCAGCAGCCTTCGACAGGCCAACACCATATATTTT. As protein: CASSLRQANTIYF.

The V gene is TRBV7-2, the J gene TRBJ2-5; D is possibly TRBD1 (6 bases). In germline, CDR1 is SGHTA, CDR2 FQGNSA. The CDR3 contains 16 residues. Trimming shortened V by 2 bases and J by 2 bases, and 15 bases separated the two germline ends. CDR3 nucleotide sequence: TGTGCCAGCAGCTTATCCCCAGGGGTAGGGCAAGAGACCCAGTACTTC. Translation: CASSLSPGVGQETQYF.

This chain uses TRBV9 with TRBJ1-1, with 7 bases aligning to TRBD1. V lost 0 bases and J lost 1; bases outside the gene matches: 3. CDR1 and CDR2 (germline): SGDLS, YYNGEE. This CDR3 contains 15 residues. The CDR3 is CASSVGGTANTEAFF. The CDR3 nucleotides are TGTGCCAGCAGCGTAGGCGGGACAGCGAACACTGAAGCTTTCTTT.

The V and J genes are TRBV2 and TRBJ2-2; D possibly corresponds to TRBD1 (6 bases). The ends were cut back, 6 bases at V and 0 bases at J, with 11 bases in the middle. Germline values: CDR1 SNHLY, CDR2 FYNNEI. CDR3 length: 15 amino acids. The CDR3 sequence: CASRATGANTGELFF. DNA of the CDR3: TGTGCCAGCAGGGCGACAGGTGCGAACACCGGGGAGCTGTTTTTT.

V and J are TRBV7-9 and TRBJ1-1; D gene uncertain. There are 15 residues in the CDR3. Germline V gene lookup returns CDR1 SEHNR and CDR2 FQNEAQ (reference sequence). V lost 5 bases and J 1 base, leaving 14 bases between the germline ends. Here the CDR3 DNA reads TGTGCCAGCAGCCCGCAACTCGCGGGGAACACTGAAGCTTTCTTT. Protein: CASSPQLAGNTEAFF.

The chain uses TRBV20-1 and TRBJ1-4; D may be TRBD1 (5 bases). V gave up 3 bases and J gave up 7 bases, with 12 bases separating them. The CDR3 extends over 13 amino acids. Germline CDR1 DFQATT, CDR2 SNEGSKA (reference sequence). The CDR3 protein is CSASTRGGEKLFF. The CDR3 DNA reads TGCAGTGCTAGTACTCGGGGGGGTGAAAAACTGTTTTTT.

The rearrangement links TRBV30 to TRBJ1-4; D remains ambiguous. Germline V CDR1 and CDR2: GTSNPN, SVGIG (reference sequence). The CDR3 totals 14 residues. Trimming cost V 2 bases and J 3 bases, with 10 bases left between them. Here the CDR3 reads CAWSRTGANEKLFF. The CDR3 DNA follows: TGTGCCTGGAGTCGAACGGGAGCTAATGAAAAACTGTTTTTT.